This record concerns one TCR beta chain sequence. Its antigen is unknown. Germline V gives CDR1 DFQATT, CDR2 SNEGSKA (reference sequence). V was clipped by 2 bases and J by 3 bases, with 5 bases between them. This CDR3 is built from 11 residues. This sample stems from a study of T cell responses to AZD1222 COVID-19 vaccine. Study-level information: Combined were second doses at about 4 or about 12 weeks.

The table came from immunoSEQ multiplex PCR; TCRdb's copy has only in-frame clones and leaves some out. Here the sample spans 120,000 to 150,000 clones, less than 95% being singletons. Study observations and caveats: CD4 TCRs associated with vaccination spanned spike, dominating at 160-218 and 743-854. The sample set comprised mostly white British donors with more females, and clonal diversity was possibly underestimated. Just a handful of people given AZD1222 tested seropositive at baseline.

The sequenced sample was peripheral blood, obtained on day 0 of AZD1222 vaccination. The chain recombines TRBV20-1 with TRBJ2-7; D unresolved. This TCR was sampled from an adult in good health. The CDR3 DNA follows: TGCAGTGCTAGACGGATCTACGAGCAGTACTTC. The encoded protein is CSARRIYEQYF.